This entry lists 6 T cell receptor beta chains sequenced from one sample in a study of shared clonotypes between healthy human individuals. Sequenced by immunoSEQ multiplex PCR; TCRdb stores in-frame clones only, minus some. The table lists millions of clones, 80% to 95% of them singletons. The sample taken for sequencing was naive CD4+ T cells from PBMCs. Described subset: CD45RA+ positively selected. These TCRs come from a young man in good health. Some clones in this sample may be carry-over from other donors' samples.

This clone showed up just once. The chain has TRBV7-8 and TRBJ2-1, with 10 bases identical to TRBD2. The trim removed 4 bases at V and 9 bases at J, leaving 12 bases unmatched. The CDR3 consists of 16 residues. The germline V gene has CDR1 SGHVS and CDR2 FQNEAQ. The CDR3: CASSSWSGRAGSEQFF. CDR3 DNA: TGTGCCAGCAGCTCATGGAGCGGGAGGGCCGGGAGTGAGCAGTTCTTC. Combining the CDR3 with reference TRBV7-8 and TRBJ2-1 gives the whole variable domain GAGVSQSPRYKVAKRGQDVALRCDPISGHVSLFWYQQALGQGPEFLTYFQNEAQLDKSGLPSDRFFAERPEGSVSTLKIQRTQQEDSAVYLCASSSWSGRAGSEQFFGPGTRLTVL.

The chain carries TRBV28 and TRBJ2-7, with 10 bases that match TRBD1. The CDR3 runs to 14 residues. Looked up from germline, CDR1 is MDHEN and CDR2 is SYDVKM. Unmatched junction bases numbered 7, after V lost 7 bases and J lost 4 bases. CDR3 protein: CASNPGQGTYEQYF. DNA of the CDR3: TGTGCCAGCAATCCGGGACAGGGGACATACGAGCAGTACTTC.

The rearrangement links TRBV7-2 to TRBJ2-5; 10 bases are a match to TRBD2. This CDR3 has 15 amino acids. Germline-derived CDR1 and CDR2 are SGHTA and FQGNSA. The junction had 7 bases not matched to a gene; V was cut back by 4 bases and J by 5 bases. The CDR3 region is CASSSPGLAKETQYF. The CDR3 nucleotides read TGTGCCAGCAGCTCACCGGGACTAGCGAAGGAGACCCAGTACTTC.

The V gene is TRBV9, the J gene TRBJ2-5; tentative D call: TRBD2 (5 bases). V gave up 3 bases and J gave up 3 bases, with 15 bases separating them. The CDR3 covers 15 residues. CDR1 is SGDLS, CDR2 YYNGEE, per germline. The CDR3 sequence: CASSDRASLKETQYF. The CDR3 nucleotides are TGTGCCAGCAGCGATAGGGCTAGCTTGAAAGAGACCCAGTACTTC.

The chain uses TRBV30 and TRBJ2-7, with TRBD2 identical over 7 bases. Per the germline V gene, CDR1 is GTSNPN and CDR2 is SVGIG (reference sequence). CDR3 length: 13 residues. The junction had 5 bases not matched to a gene; V was cut back by 3 bases and J by 3 bases. CDR3 sequence: CAWRGEGFYEQYF. CDR3 coding DNA: TGTGCCTGGAGAGGGGAGGGTTTCTACGAGCAGTACTTC.

This clone was found once. V usage is TRBV10-3 and J usage is TRBJ2-2; 12 positions match TRBD2. Germline lookup yields CDR1 ENHRY and CDR2 SYGVKD. The CDR3 covers 18 residues. With 2 bases clipped from V and 1 base from J, the junction kept 5 bases outside the gene matches. Here the CDR3 reads CAISEGLAGSWNTGELFF. In DNA form, the CDR3 reads TGTGCCATCAGTGAGGGACTAGCGGGAAGTTGGAACACCGGGGAGCTGTTTTTT.